This entry lists 25 T cell receptor beta chains sequenced from one sample in a study of blood T cell repertoires in COVID-19 (dated by TCRdb to 2020 to 2021). Library creation used the immunoSEQ multiplex PCR assay. The table comes from immuneACCESS by way of TCRdb, which keeps in-frame sequences with V and J called. Part of the clones is missing from these tables; in studies checked, under half for an unresolved V gene and the rest for unknown reasons. Within this sample are about 270,000 clones, with more than 75% of them counted one time only. Together, the top ten hold approximately 2.6% of the sample. The specimen sequenced was PBMCs or T cells enriched from blood (not recorded which). Every receptor here comes from a woman aged 18 to 35 who had recovered from COVID-19.

The rearrangement joins TRBV5-4 to TRBJ2-7; the D is unclear. The CDR3 has 15 amino acids. Trimming cost V 0 bases and J 0 bases, with 10 bases left between them. Germline V gene data show CDR1 as SGHNT and CDR2 as YYREEE (reference sequence). The CDR3 DNA reads as TGTGCCAGCAGCTTGGGCTTTGGCCCCTCCTACGAGCAGTACTTC. Translation gives CASSLGFGPSYEQYF.

The J gene is TRBJ1-5, the V gene TRBV29-1; D call uncertain. In germline, CDR1 is SQVTM, CDR2 ANQGSEA. Deletions cut 7 bases from V and 4 bases from J, with 20 bases between. The CDR3 runs 15 residues. In nucleotides, the CDR3 is TGCAGCGCAGCGGACGGATTATTAGGGAATCAGCCCCAGCATTTT. This gives the protein CSAADGLLGNQPQHF.

The chain combines TRBV6-1 with TRBJ2-7; D is ambiguous. The germline V gene has CDR1 MNHNS and CDR2 SASEGT. V lost 3 bases to trimming and J lost 3 bases, with 9 bases between them. The length of the CDR3 is 13 residues. This chain's CDR3 is CASSDLISYEQYF. CDR3 sequence (DNA): TGTGCCAGCAGTGATCTCATTAGCTACGAGCAGTACTTC.

The genes are TRBV6-2 or TRBV6-3 and TRBJ2-3; D perhaps matches TRBD1 (6 bases). In germline, CDR1 is MNHEY, CDR2 SVGEGT. The CDR3 extends over 16 amino acids. Trimming pared 4 bases from V and 9 bases from J, leaving 23 bases between. The CDR3 coding sequence is TGTGCCAGCAGTTTCACCGGGACAACGGGATCGGAGACGCAGTATTTT. Amino acid sequence: CASSFTGTTGSETQYF.

This clone is a singleton in its sample. This chain joins TRBV24-1 and TRBJ2-1; TRBD2 matches 9 bases. J was trimmed by 8 bases and V by 6 bases; bases with no gene match: 10. CDR1 KGHDR and CDR2 SFDVKD come from the germline V gene. The length of the CDR3 is 15 residues. The CDR3 region is CATSLGGRAGDEQFF. As DNA, the CDR3 is TGTGCCACCAGTCTCGGCGGGAGGGCCGGGGATGAGCAGTTCTTC.

The chain uses TRBV7-9 and TRBJ1-5; maybe TRBD1 (6 bases). The CDR3 sequence is 17 residues long. The ends were cut back, 2 bases at V and 2 bases at J, with 16 bases in the middle. Germline loops: CDR1 SEHNR, CDR2 FQNEAQ (reference sequence). Here the CDR3 DNA reads TGTGCCAGCAGCTTATGTACTCGACAGGCTTGCAATCAGCCCCAGCATTTT. It translates to CASSLCTRQACNQPQHF.

This chain connects TRBV27 to TRBJ1-2; the match to TRBD1 covers 10 bases. Germline V gives CDR1 MNHEY, CDR2 SMNVEV (reference sequence). There are 14 residues in the CDR3. With V trimmed by 6 bases and J by 2 bases, 3 bases remained unmatched. The CDR3 DNA sequence: TGTGCCAGCAGGTGGACAGGGGGAAACTATGGCTACACCTTC. As protein: CASRWTGGNYGYTF.

The chain employs TRBV6-5 and TRBJ1-3; D uncertain. Germline CDR1 is MNHEY and CDR2 is SVGAGI. The CDR3 has 14 residues. The V end lost 6 bases, the J end lost 2 bases, and 11 bases lay between the germline ends. CDR3: CASRKGGAGNTIYF. The CDR3 bases are TGTGCCAGCAGGAAGGGCGGGGCTGGAAACACCATATATTTT.

The J gene is TRBJ2-7, the V gene TRBV3-1 (or the pseudogene TRBV3-2); a weak D match, TRBD1 (6 bases). Deletions cut 4 bases from V and 3 bases from J, with 10 bases between. Germline values: CDR1 LGHDT, CDR2 YNNKEL (reference sequence). The CDR3 covers 13 residues. This CDR3 reads CASSLGQNYEQYF. The CDR3 DNA reads as TGTGCCAGCAGCCTAGGACAGAACTACGAGCAGTACTTC.

Written as DNA, the CDR3 is TGTGCCAGCAGCCCCGGACAGTCGAACACCGGGGAGCTGTTTTTT. Translating gives CASSPGQSNTGELFF. The chain has TRBV5-8 and TRBJ2-2, with a possible D match to TRBD1 (6 bases). V dropped 4 bases and J dropped 0 bases, with 10 bases sitting between them. The CDR3 has 15 amino acids. Germline CDR1 is SGHTS and CDR2 is YDEGEE.

The chain is built from TRBV2 and TRBJ1-1; D gene unclear. Trimming cost V 7 bases and J 5 bases, with 17 bases left between them. CDR1 and CDR2 from the germline V gene are SNHLY and FYNNEI. The CDR3 covers 14 residues. This CDR3 reads CASMILNWETEAFF. The CDR3 DNA reads TGTGCCAGCATGATCCTCAATTGGGAGACTGAAGCTTTCTTT.

This clone has more than one count but fewer than ten. The chain joins TRBV25-1 to TRBJ2-1; 9 bases agree with TRBD1. Per the germline V gene, CDR1 is MGHDK and CDR2 is SYGVNS. This CDR3 has 16 residues. V trimming: 3 bases; J trimming: 8 bases; junction bases outside the gene matches: 11. In DNA form, the CDR3 reads TGTGCCAGCAGTGAGCCCGGGACAGGGATTTCCCATGAGCAGTTCTTC. This sequence encodes CASSEPGTGISHEQFF. Combining the CDR3 with reference TRBV25-1 and TRBJ2-1 gives the whole variable domain EADIYQTPRYLVIGTGKKITLECSQTMGHDKMYWYQQDPGMELHLIHYSYGVNSTEKGDLSSESTVSRIRTEHFPLTLESARPSHTSQYLCASSEPGTGISHEQFFGPGTRLTVL.

This chain connects TRBV7-2 to TRBJ2-1; possible D gene TRBD2, 5 bases. Germline CDR1 reads SGHTA; CDR2 reads FQGNSA. The CDR3 is made up of 14 amino acids. Trimming shortened V by 7 bases and J by 0 bases, and 10 bases separated the two germline ends. CDR3 sequence: CASTLGSSYNEQFF. The CDR3 nucleotides read TGTGCCAGCACCCTGGGGAGCTCCTACAATGAGCAGTTCTTC.

This clone appeared a few times. This rearrangement joins TRBV10-2 to TRBJ2-7; no clear D gene. The ends were cut back, 8 bases at V and 0 bases at J, with 14 bases in the middle. CDR3 length equals 14 residues. Germline-derived CDR1 and CDR2 are WSHSY and SAAADI. DNA for the CDR3: TGCGCCAGCCATCCGGTCACGAGCTCCTACGAGCAGTACTTC. This sequence encodes CASHPVTSSYEQYF.

This clone was seen only a few times. This chain links TRBV7-3 with TRBJ1-1, with D unresolved. The CDR3 extends over 15 amino acids. Per germline, CDR1 SGHTA and CDR2 FQGTGA. Between the trimmed V and J ends, which lost 5 bases and 1 base, there was a span of 14 bases. The CDR3 protein is CASSLNSGENTEAFF. The DNA for the CDR3 is TGTGCCAGCAGCCTCAATTCCGGGGAGAACACTGAAGCTTTCTTT.

CDR3 residues: CASRLSSNQPQHF. The CDR3 DNA reads as TGTGCCAGCAGATTGAGTAGCAATCAGCCCCAGCATTTT. The chain carries TRBV6-5 and TRBJ1-5; no reliable D call. Germline V CDR1 and CDR2: MNHEY, SVGAGI. This CDR3 has 13 residues. Between the trimmed V and J ends, which lost 6 bases and 0 bases, there was a span of 6 bases.

The chain recombines TRBV7-2 with TRBJ2-7; the match to TRBD2 covers 10 bases. Germline trimming cut 5 bases from V and 2 bases from J; bases unmatched to any gene: 6. This CDR3 is built from 15 residues. Germline assignment: CDR1 SGHTA and CDR2 FQGNSA. The CDR3 region has the DNA TGTGCCAGCAGCACCCGGACTAGCGGAACCTACGAGCAGTACTTC. Encoded protein: CASSTRTSGTYEQYF.

The chain joins TRBV3-1 (or the pseudogene TRBV3-2) to TRBJ2-7; weak D call: TRBD1 (6 bases). This CDR3 is built from 16 residues. Germline V lookup: CDR1 LGHDT, CDR2 YNNKEL (reference sequence). V lost 2 bases and J lost 2, with 16 bases in between. CDR3 DNA sequence: TGTGCCAGCAGCCAATGGGGGATTGCAGGGGCCTACGAGCAGTACTTC. Protein sequence: CASSQWGIAGAYEQYF.

This clone was picked up a small number of times. V usage is TRBV19 and J usage is TRBJ2-1; 8 bases match TRBD2. The CDR3 has 15 residues. With 5 bases clipped from V and 9 bases from J, the junction kept 12 bases outside the gene matches. Germline loops: CDR1 LNHDA, CDR2 SQIVND (reference sequence). The CDR3 coding sequence is TGTGCCAGTAGTCGGGGACTAGGGGTAAAGGGTGAGCAGTTCTTC. Translating it yields CASSRGLGVKGEQFF.

This chain links TRBV5-6 with TRBJ2-7, with 8 bases fitting TRBD2. Germline V gene sequence: CDR1 SGHDT, CDR2 YYEEEE. The CDR3 has 14 amino acids. V dropped 7 bases and J dropped 3; count of bases not matched to a gene: 9. CDR3 in amino acids: CASQRRGALYEQYF. The CDR3 DNA reads as TGTGCCAGCCAACGGCGGGGGGCACTCTACGAGCAGTACTTC.

The gene calls are TRBV15 and TRBJ2-1, with a tentative D call TRBD1 (6 bases). The V gene's germline CDR1 is LNHNV and CDR2 YYDKDF (reference sequence). Trimming shortened V by 3 bases and J by 9 bases, and 12 bases separated the two germline ends. This CDR3 is 13 amino acids long. The CDR3 loop is CATSSRSGVEQFF. In nucleotides, the CDR3 is TGTGCCACCAGCAGCCGATCAGGGGTTGAGCAGTTCTTC.

V usage is TRBV5-4 and J usage is TRBJ2-5; D unclear. Trimming left V 4 bases short and J 4 bases short, with 14 bases between. Germline CDR1 reads SGHNT; CDR2 reads YYREEE (reference sequence). This CDR3 contains 14 residues. CDR3 in amino acids: CASSPRNDGETQYF. The CDR3 region has the DNA TGTGCCAGCAGCCCGAGGAATGACGGAGAGACCCAGTACTTC.

The chain uses TRBV3-1 (or the pseudogene TRBV3-2) and TRBJ1-2; TRBD1 might be the D (6 bases). CDR1 is LGHDT, CDR2 YNNKEL, per germline (reference sequence). V lost 5 bases to trimming and J lost 11 bases, with 15 bases between them. The CDR3 length is 12 residues. The CDR3 bases are TGTGCCAGCAGCGACGGCGTAGGGGGATACACCTTC. This gives the protein CASSDGVGGYTF.

The J gene is TRBJ2-1, the V gene TRBV20-1, with D hard to call. CDR1 is DFQATT and CDR2 is SNEGSKA in the germline V gene (reference sequence). The length of the CDR3 is 11 residues. The V end was cut by 6 bases, the J end by 13 bases, with 16 bases between. In nucleotides, the CDR3 is TGCAGTGCCCCCCGCAGCGCCAGTCAGTTCTTC. Encoded protein: CSAPRSASQFF.

Of note for this clone: The sample holds other DNA sequences that translate to the same CDR3. This rearrangement joins TRBV9 to TRBJ1-5; D is possibly TRBD1 (5 bases). V lost 2 bases to trimming and J lost 0 bases, with 9 bases between them. This CDR3 is 15 amino acids long. Germline V gene data show CDR1 as SGDLS and CDR2 as YYNGEE. CDR3 amino acids: CASSVGGNSNQPQHF. The CDR3, as DNA: TGTGCCAGCAGCGTGGGGGGTAATAGCAATCAGCCCCAGCATTTT.